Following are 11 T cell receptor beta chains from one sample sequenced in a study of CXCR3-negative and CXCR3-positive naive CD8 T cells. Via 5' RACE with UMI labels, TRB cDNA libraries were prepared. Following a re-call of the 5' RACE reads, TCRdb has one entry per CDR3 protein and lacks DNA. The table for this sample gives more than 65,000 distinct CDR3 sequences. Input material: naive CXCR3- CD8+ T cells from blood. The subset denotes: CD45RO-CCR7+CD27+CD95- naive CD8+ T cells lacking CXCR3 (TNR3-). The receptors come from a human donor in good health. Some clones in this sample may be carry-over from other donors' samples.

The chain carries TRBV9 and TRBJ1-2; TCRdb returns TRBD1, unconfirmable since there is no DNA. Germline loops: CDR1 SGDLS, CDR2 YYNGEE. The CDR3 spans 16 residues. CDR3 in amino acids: CASSARGQGTAYGYTF. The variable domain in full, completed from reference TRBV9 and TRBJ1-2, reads DSGVTQTPKHLITATGQRVTLRCSPRSGDLSVYWYQQSLDQGLQFLIQYYNGEERAKGNILERFSAQQFPDLHSELNLSSLELGDSALYFCASSARGQGTAYGYTFGSGTRLTVV.

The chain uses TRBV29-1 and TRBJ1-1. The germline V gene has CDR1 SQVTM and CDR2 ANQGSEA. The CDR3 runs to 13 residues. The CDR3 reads CSVARGGNTEAFF. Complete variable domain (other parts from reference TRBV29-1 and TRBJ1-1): SAVISQKPSRDICQRGTSLTIQCQVDSQVTMMFWYRQQPGQSLTLIATANQGSEATYESGFVIDKFPISRPNLTFSTLTVSNMSPEDSSIYLCSVARGGNTEAFFGQGTRLTVV.

CDR3 loop: CASSLPGDGYGYTF. V and J are TRBV28 and TRBJ1-2; as DNA is missing, the TRBD1 call by TCRdb cannot be tested. CDR3 length equals 14 residues. Looked up from germline, CDR1 is MDHEN and CDR2 is SYDVKM.

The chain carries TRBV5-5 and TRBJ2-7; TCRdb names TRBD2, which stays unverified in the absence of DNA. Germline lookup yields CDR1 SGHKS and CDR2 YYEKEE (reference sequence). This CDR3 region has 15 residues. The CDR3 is CASSSTGLASYEQYF.

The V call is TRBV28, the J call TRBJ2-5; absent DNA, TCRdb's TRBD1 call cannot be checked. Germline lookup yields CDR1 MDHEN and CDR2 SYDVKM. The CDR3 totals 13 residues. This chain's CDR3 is CASSLGGVETQYF.

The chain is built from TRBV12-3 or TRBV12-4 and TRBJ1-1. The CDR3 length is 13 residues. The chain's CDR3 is CASTPWRVAEAFF.

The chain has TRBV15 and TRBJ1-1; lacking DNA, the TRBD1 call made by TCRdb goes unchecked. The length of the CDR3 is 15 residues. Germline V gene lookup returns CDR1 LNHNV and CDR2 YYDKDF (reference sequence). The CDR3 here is CATSSSGTVSTEAFF.

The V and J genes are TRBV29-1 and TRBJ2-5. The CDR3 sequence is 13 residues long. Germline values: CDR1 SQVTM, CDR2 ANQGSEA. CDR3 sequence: CSVMSPNQETQYF. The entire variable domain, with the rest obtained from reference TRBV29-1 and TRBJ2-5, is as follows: SAVISQKPSRDICQRGTSLTIQCQVDSQVTMMFWYRQQPGQSLTLIATANQGSEATYESGFVIDKFPISRPNLTFSTLTVSNMSPEDSSIYLCSVMSPNQETQYFGPGTRLLVL.

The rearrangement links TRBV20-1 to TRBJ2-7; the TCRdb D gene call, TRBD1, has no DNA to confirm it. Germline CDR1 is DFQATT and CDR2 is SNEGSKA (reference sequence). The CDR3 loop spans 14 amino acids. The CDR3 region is CSAFWRGSSYEQYF.

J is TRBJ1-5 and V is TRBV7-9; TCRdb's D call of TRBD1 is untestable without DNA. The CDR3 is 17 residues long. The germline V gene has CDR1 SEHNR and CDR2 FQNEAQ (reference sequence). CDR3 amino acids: CASSLVSGGAGNQPHHF.

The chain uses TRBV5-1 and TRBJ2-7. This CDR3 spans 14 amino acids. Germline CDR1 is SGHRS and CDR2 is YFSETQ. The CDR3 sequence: CASSSWDSSYEQYF.